The clone carrying this T cell receptor beta chain was seen only once. This entry belongs to a study of blood T cell repertoires in COVID-19. Study information: COVID-19 samples, acute and convalescent, were from the United States, Italy and Spain.

Original handling: Cell counts per sample came from amplifying reference gene primers. Clones were sequenced by immunoSEQ multiplex PCR, and TCRdb holds only the in-frame ones, with some missing. Clonal size and the V and J genes are those of that table, whereas D and trimming came from the DNA. The profile shows 290,000 or so clones, around 87% of them singletons. Germline CDR1 SGHNT, CDR2 YYREEE (reference sequence). The junction had 5 bases not matched to a gene; V was cut back by 2 bases and J by 3 bases. The CDR3 is 14 amino acids. The chain joins TRBV5-4 to TRBJ2-7; 7 nucleotides line up with TRBD1. This TCR came from a man aged 18 to 30 with active or convalescent COVID-19. The sample was peripheral blood. This CDR3 reads CASSFGQAHYEQYF. The CDR3 coding sequence is TGTGCCAGCAGCTTTGGACAGGCCCACTACGAGCAGTACTTC.